One sample yielded the 29 T cell receptor beta chains listed below, sequenced in a study of radiotherapy plus CTLA-4 blockade in lung cancer. Only in-frame clones appear in the TCRdb table, and some are missing; sequencing was by immunoSEQ multiplex PCR. In the table there are 60,000 or so clones, about 80% of which are singletons. The source material was peripheral blood, sampled from a patient treated with radiotherapy plus ipilimumab. The receptors stem from a human donor with non-small cell lung cancer who had a partial response to radiotherapy plus ipilimumab.

This clone was counted a few times. The rearrangement links TRBV27 to TRBJ1-6, with TRBD1 matching 7 bases. The CDR3 runs to 14 residues. V was pared by 6 bases and J by 5 bases, with 4 bases of the junction left unmatched. Per germline, CDR1 MNHEY and CDR2 SMNVEV (reference sequence). This CDR3 is CASRVDRDNSPLHF. The CDR3 DNA reads as TGTGCCAGCAGGGTCGACAGGGATAATTCACCCCTCCACTTT.

The J gene is TRBJ1-6, the V gene TRBV15; no firm D call. Germline V gene data show CDR1 as LNHNV and CDR2 as YYDKDF (reference sequence). Trimming shortened V by 2 bases and J by 10 bases, and 18 bases separated the two germline ends. The CDR3 has 16 residues. The CDR3 sequence: CATSRTRMGRESPLHF. In DNA, the CDR3 is TGTGCCACCAGCAGAACGAGGATGGGCCGGGAGTCACCCCTCCACTTT.

The count of this clone is one. This chain links TRBV5-1 with TRBJ1-5; possible D gene TRBD1, 5 bases. Germline CDR1 SGHRS, CDR2 YFSETQ. Trimming stripped 0 bases from V and 5 bases from J, with 6 bases between. There are 13 residues in the CDR3. The CDR3 coding sequence is TGCGCCAGCAGCTTGGAGGGGCATCAGCCCCAGCATTTT. Translating gives CASSLEGHQPQHF.

This chain joins TRBV6-5 and TRBJ2-7, with 8 bases identical to TRBD1. The length of the CDR3 is 15 residues. CDR1 MNHEY and CDR2 SVGAGI come from the germline V gene. J was trimmed by 2 bases and V by 5 bases; bases with no gene match: 8. CDR3 in amino acids: CASSLSTGAPYEQYF. CDR3 sequence (DNA): TGTGCCAGCAGTCTGTCGACAGGGGCTCCCTACGAGCAGTACTTC.

The chain couples TRBV7-9 to TRBJ1-3; D is unclear. Trimming pared 2 bases from V and 0 bases from J, leaving 8 bases between. Germline V CDR1 and CDR2: SEHNR, FQNEAQ (reference sequence). This CDR3 contains 15 residues. The CDR3 region is CASSLPGHSGNTIYF. The CDR3 DNA sequence: TGTGCCAGCAGCTTACCTGGCCACTCTGGAAACACCATATATTTT.

The chain carries TRBV5-1 and TRBJ1-3; TRBD1 agrees at 8 bases. The CDR3 covers 14 residues. V gave up 4 bases and J gave up 6 bases; unmatched junction bases: 6. Germline loops: CDR1 SGHRS, CDR2 YFSETQ. The CDR3 region has the DNA TGCGCCAGCAGCAGATGGGGACAGGAAAACACCATATATTTT. Its translation is CASSRWGQENTIYF.

The chain employs TRBV2 and TRBJ1-4; D is unclear. The V and J ends lost 6 bases and 5 bases respectively, with 16 bases between them. CDR1 and CDR2 from the germline V gene are SNHLY and FYNNEI. There are 15 residues in the CDR3. The CDR3 region is CASRRTGNNNEKLFF. As DNA, the CDR3 is TGTGCCAGCAGGAGGACTGGGAATAACAATGAAAAACTGTTTTTT.

This clone appeared a single time. This chain's CDR3 is CASSSRQGDPTDTQYF. The CDR3 nucleotides are TGCGCCAGCAGCTCCCGACAGGGGGACCCCACAGATACGCAGTATTTT. V and J are TRBV5-1 and TRBJ2-3, with TRBD1 matching 9 bases. With 3 bases clipped from V and 2 bases from J, the junction kept 7 bases outside the gene matches. CDR1 and CDR2 (germline): SGHRS, YFSETQ. This CDR3 has 16 residues. The full variable domain, completed using reference TRBV5-1 and TRBJ2-3, is KAGVTQTPRYLIKTRGQQVTLSCSPISGHRSVSWYQQTPGQGLQFLFEYFSETQRNKGNFPGRFSGRQFSNSRSEMNVSTLELGDSALYLCASSSRQGDPTDTQYFGPGTRLTVL.

This chain uses TRBV11-2 with TRBJ1-3; D is unresolved. This CDR3 is built from 12 residues. CDR1 and CDR2 from the germline V gene are SGHAT and FQNNGV. Deletions cut 5 bases from V and 6 bases from J, with 8 bases between. The CDR3 DNA reads as TGTGCCAGCAGCCCCGGGTTAAACACCATATATTTT. Protein product: CASSPGLNTIYF.

This clone was counted once. The chain is built from TRBV6-6 and TRBJ1-5, with D tentatively TRBD1 (5 bases). Germline CDR1 MNHNY, CDR2 SVGAGI (reference sequence). V was trimmed by 4 bases and J by 1 base, leaving 11 bases between them. This CDR3 region has 15 residues. The CDR3 protein is CASSSRGVSNQPQHF. CDR3 in DNA: TGTGCCAGCAGTTCACGGGGGGTCAGCAATCAGCCCCAGCATTTT.

Only a few counts were recorded for this clone. The V call is TRBV14, the J call TRBJ1-1; 9 nucleotides agree with TRBD1. V shed 1 base, J shed 4 bases, and the junction held 7 bases outside the gene matches. Germline lookup yields CDR1 SGHDN and CDR2 FVKESK. CDR3 length equals 16 residues. This CDR3 reads CASSQAGQGFATEAFF. In DNA, the CDR3 is TGTGCCAGCAGCCAAGCGGGACAGGGATTCGCCACTGAAGCTTTCTTT.

The rearrangement joins TRBV2 to TRBJ2-6, with a possible D match to TRBD2 (7 bases). The length of the CDR3 is 15 residues. Germline values: CDR1 SNHLY, CDR2 FYNNEI. V was pared by 7 bases and J by 2 bases, with 12 bases between. The CDR3 DNA reads as TGTGCCAGCACCGAAGGGGGGGCTGGGGCCAACGTCCTGACTTTC. Translated: CASTEGGAGANVLTF.

V and J are TRBV11-2 and TRBJ2-7, with D perhaps matching TRBD1 (6 bases). This CDR3 is built from 15 residues. Trimming removed 2 bases from V and 6 bases from J, with 17 bases in between. Per the germline V gene, CDR1 is SGHAT and CDR2 is FQNNGV. The CDR3 region is CASSLLRAQGSEQYF. Here the CDR3 DNA reads TGTGCCAGCAGCTTACTCAGGGCGCAGGGGAGCGAGCAGTACTTC.

J is TRBJ1-6 and V is TRBV4-3, with D hard to call. V lost 0 bases and J 8 bases, leaving 11 bases between the germline ends. Per germline, CDR1 LGHNA and CDR2 YSLEER. There are 15 residues in the CDR3. The CDR3 loop is CASSQDPGWDSPLHF. CDR3 sequence (DNA): TGCGCCAGCAGCCAAGATCCCGGGTGGGATTCACCCCTCCACTTT.

The V and J genes are TRBV4-1 and TRBJ2-7, with 11 bases identical to TRBD2. J gave up 7 bases and V 4 bases, and 6 bases lay outside the gene matches. Germline loops: CDR1 MGHRA, CDR2 YSYEKL. There are 14 residues in the CDR3. This CDR3 reads CASSLSGGAREQYF. Here the CDR3 DNA reads TGCGCCAGCAGCCTTAGCGGGGGGGCAAGGGAGCAGTACTTC.

This clone was counted a few times. This sequence joins TRBV9 and TRBJ2-1; 8 nucleotides align to TRBD2. With 2 bases clipped from V and 1 base from J, the junction kept 14 bases outside the gene matches. Germline CDR1 and CDR2: SGDLS and YYNGEE. The CDR3 runs 19 residues. The CDR3: CASSVSGATARLSYNEQFF. CDR3 in DNA: TGTGCCAGCAGCGTTAGCGGGGCGACGGCCCGCTTATCCTACAATGAGCAGTTCTTC.

This rearrangement joins TRBV7-2 to TRBJ1-5; 10 bases fit TRBD1. V lost 7 bases to trimming and J lost 3 bases; unmatched junction nucleotides: 6. CDR3 length equals 15 residues. The germline V gene encodes CDR1 SGHTA and CDR2 FQGNSA. The CDR3 loop reads CASNPGQGDNQPQHF. CDR3 bases: TGTGCCAGCAACCCAGGACAGGGGGACAATCAGCCCCAGCATTTT.

The J gene is TRBJ2-5, the V gene TRBV5-4; TRBD1 matches 7 bases. Per the germline V gene, CDR1 is SGHNT and CDR2 is YYREEE (reference sequence). The CDR3 extends over 13 amino acids. Losses at the gene ends were 4 bases for V and 1 base for J; bases not matched to a gene: 1. The CDR3 is CASSRDSQETQYF. CDR3 nucleotides: TGTGCCAGCAGCAGGGACAGCCAAGAGACCCAGTACTTC.

This rearrangement joins TRBV5-4 to TRBJ2-2; D is uncertain. Germline values: CDR1 SGHNT, CDR2 YYREEE (reference sequence). The V end was cut by 0 bases, the J end by 1 base, with 10 bases between. The CDR3 contains 16 residues. CDR3 DNA sequence: TGTGCCAGCAGCTTGGACCCTACAGAGAACACCGGGGAGCTGTTTTTT. Protein product: CASSLDPTENTGELFF.

The V call is TRBV28, the J call TRBJ2-5; 9 nucleotides align to TRBD1. J lost 2 bases, V lost 3 bases, and 4 bases had no gene match. From germline, CDR1 is MDHEN and CDR2 SYDVKM. The CDR3 totals 15 residues. The DNA of the CDR3 is TGTGCCAGCAGTTTGACAGGGGGGGTTCAAGAGACCCAGTACTTC. Residues: CASSLTGGVQETQYF.

The genes are TRBV7-2 and TRBJ2-4; 7 bases fit TRBD1. CDR1 is SGHTA and CDR2 is FQGNSA in the germline V gene. The V segment lost 5 bases and the J segment 0 bases; nucleotides outside the gene matches: 4. CDR3 length equals 15 residues. CDR3 loop: CASSPTGPAKNIQYF. In DNA, the CDR3 is TGTGCCAGCAGCCCGACAGGGCCAGCCAAAAACATTCAGTACTTC.

This chain connects TRBV7-9 to TRBJ2-3, with 9 bases identical to TRBD1. V lost 2 bases, J lost 8 bases, and 2 bases stayed unmatched. CDR1 is SEHNR and CDR2 is FQNEAQ in the germline V gene (reference sequence). The CDR3 is made up of 13 amino acids. This CDR3 reads CASSLKGQGTQYF. DNA for the CDR3: TGTGCCAGCAGCTTAAAGGGACAGGGTACGCAGTATTTT.

The rearrangement joins TRBV7-6 to TRBJ2-7, with 12 positions matching TRBD1. The CDR3 extends over 15 amino acids. In germline, CDR1 is SGHVS, CDR2 FNYEAQ. The V gene end was trimmed by 5 bases and the J gene end by 2 bases; junction bases not matched to a gene: 4. CDR3 DNA sequence: TGTGCCAGCAGCGCGGGACAGGGGGCAACCTACGAGCAGTACTTC. It codes for CASSAGQGATYEQYF.

The chain combines TRBV18 with TRBJ2-1, with 12 nucleotides matching TRBD2. The V gene's germline CDR1 is KGHSH and CDR2 LQKENI. Unmatched junction bases numbered 7, after V lost 1 base and J lost 15 bases. The length of the CDR3 is 14 residues. The CDR3 nucleotides read TGTGCCAGCTCACCACGAGAGACTAGCGGGGGTTTGTTCTTC. Its translation: CASSPRETSGGLFF.

Only a few counts were recorded for this clone. The chain uses TRBV5-5 and TRBJ2-1; possibly TRBD1 for D (6 bases). CDR1 and CDR2 from the germline V gene are SGHKS and YYEKEE (reference sequence). CDR3 length: 15 amino acids. Trimming left V 3 bases short and J 2 bases short, with 12 bases between. Written as DNA, the CDR3 is TGTGCCAGCAGCTCAGGGGATGGGGCCTACAATGAGCAGTTCTTC. This gives the protein CASSSGDGAYNEQFF. Based on the CDR3 plus reference TRBV5-5 and TRBJ2-1, the full variable domain is DAGVTQSPTHLIKTRGQQVTLRCSPISGHKSVSWYQQVLGQGPQFIFQYYEKEERGRGNFPDRFSARQFPNYSSELNVNALLLGDSALYLCASSSGDGAYNEQFFGPGTRLTVL.

CDR3 sequence (DNA): TGTGCCAGCAGCTTGGGGACAAGGGAGCAGTACTTC. This sequence encodes CASSLGTREQYF. V gene TRBV5-6 combines with J gene TRBJ2-7; perhaps TRBD1 as D (5 bases). Germline CDR1 is SGHDT and CDR2 is YYEEEE. The CDR3 runs 12 residues. Trimming took 0 bases from V and 7 from J, leaving 8 bases between them.

There are a few counts of this clone. The rearrangement uses TRBV6-6 and TRBJ1-2; 8 positions match TRBD1. J lost 7 bases, V lost 0 bases, and 4 bases had no gene match. This CDR3 has 14 amino acids. Germline V gene lookup returns CDR1 MNHNY and CDR2 SVGAGI (reference sequence). CDR3 residues: CASSYSETGAGYTF. In nucleotides, the CDR3 is TGTGCCAGCAGTTACTCGGAGACAGGGGCTGGCTACACCTTC.

The V gene is TRBV6-6, the J gene TRBJ1-2; 11 bases line up with TRBD1. Germline CDR1 reads MNHNY; CDR2 reads SVGAGI (reference sequence). Losses at the gene ends were 6 bases for V and 2 bases for J; bases not matched to a gene: 5. This CDR3 contains 15 residues. The CDR3 DNA sequence: TGTGCCAGCAGGGGAGGGGACAGGGGGAACTATGGCTACACCTTC. Translated, it gives CASRGGDRGNYGYTF.

The chain recombines TRBV7-9 with TRBJ2-2; D remains unclear. The CDR3 has 15 amino acids. Looked up from germline, CDR1 is SEHNR and CDR2 is FQNEAQ (reference sequence). V lost 2 bases and J 1 base, leaving 8 bases between the germline ends. Here the CDR3 reads CASSLWHLNTGELFF. The DNA for the CDR3 is TGTGCCAGCAGCTTATGGCACCTGAACACCGGGGAGCTGTTTTTT.